This TCR beta chain appears in the sequencing data of a study of T-cell reconstitution after alpha-beta-depleted transplantation in children. The TCRbeta library was prepared with unique molecular identifiers. TCRdb fed the PCR reads into MiXCR, producing one record per CDR3 protein. The profile shows more than 60,000 distinct CDR3 sequences, about 6.7% of them singletons. A few counts support this clonotype. Trimming removed 5 bases from V and 6 bases from J; junction bases left unmatched: 19. The CDR3 extends over 18 amino acids. Germline CDR1 and CDR2: MNHEY and SMNVEV (reference sequence). The chain carries TRBV27 and TRBJ2-7, with 10 positions matching TRBD1. This receptor was identified in a human donor who donated a stem cell graft to a child with acute lymphoblastic leukemia. This sample comprised PBMCs from the stem cell graft donor, obtained from the stem cell graft. The CDR3 loop is CASSRNTGQGPSIAEQYF. The CDR3 DNA follows: TGTGCCAGCAGTCGCAACACGGGACAGGGGCCCTCAATTGCCGAGCAGTACTTC.